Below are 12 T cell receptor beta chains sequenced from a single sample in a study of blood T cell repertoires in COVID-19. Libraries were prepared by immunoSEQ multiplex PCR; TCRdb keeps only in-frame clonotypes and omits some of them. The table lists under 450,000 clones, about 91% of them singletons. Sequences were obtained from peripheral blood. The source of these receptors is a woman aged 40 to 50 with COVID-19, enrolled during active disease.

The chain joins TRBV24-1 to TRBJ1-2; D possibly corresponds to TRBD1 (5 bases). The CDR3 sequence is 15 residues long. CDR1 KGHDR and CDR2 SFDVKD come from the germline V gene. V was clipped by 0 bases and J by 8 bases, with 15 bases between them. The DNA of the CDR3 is TGTGCCACCAGTGATTTGCAAGCAGGGCAGATAGGCTACACCTTC. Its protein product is CATSDLQAGQIGYTF.

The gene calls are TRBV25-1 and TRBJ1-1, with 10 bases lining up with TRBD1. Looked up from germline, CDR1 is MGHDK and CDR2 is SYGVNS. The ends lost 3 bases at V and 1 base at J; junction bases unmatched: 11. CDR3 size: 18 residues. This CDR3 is CASSETLWDRGPNTEAFF. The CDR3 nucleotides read TGTGCCAGCAGTGAGACTCTGTGGGACAGGGGACCGAACACTGAAGCTTTCTTT.

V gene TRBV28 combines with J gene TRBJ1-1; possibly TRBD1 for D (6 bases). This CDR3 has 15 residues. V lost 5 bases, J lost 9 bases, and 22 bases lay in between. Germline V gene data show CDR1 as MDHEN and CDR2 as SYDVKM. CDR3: CASSLPTGSGNQAFF. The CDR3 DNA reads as TGTGCCAGCAGTCTGCCCACAGGGTCAGGGAACCAAGCTTTCTTT.

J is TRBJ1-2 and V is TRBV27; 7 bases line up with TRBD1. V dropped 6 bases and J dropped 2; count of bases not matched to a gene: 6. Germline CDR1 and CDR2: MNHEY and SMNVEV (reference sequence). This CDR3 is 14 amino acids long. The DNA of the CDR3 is TGTGCCAGCAGCCGACAGGGTCGAAACTATGGCTACACCTTC. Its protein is CASSRQGRNYGYTF.

CDR3 nucleotides: TGTGCCAGCAGTTCTAGCGGAGACGATACGCAGTATTTT. Translating it yields CASSSSGDDTQYF. The chain is built from TRBV12-3 or TRBV12-4 and TRBJ2-3; 7 bases map to TRBD2. This CDR3 has 13 amino acids. With V trimmed by 4 bases and J by 6 bases, 4 bases remained unmatched.

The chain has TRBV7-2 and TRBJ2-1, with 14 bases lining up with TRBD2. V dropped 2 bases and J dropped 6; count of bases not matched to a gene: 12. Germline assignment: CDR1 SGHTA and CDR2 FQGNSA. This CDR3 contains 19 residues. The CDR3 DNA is TGTGCCAGCAGCTTAATTGGGGCGGGACTAGCGGGAGTAAGCAATGAGCAGTTCTTC. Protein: CASSLIGAGLAGVSNEQFF.

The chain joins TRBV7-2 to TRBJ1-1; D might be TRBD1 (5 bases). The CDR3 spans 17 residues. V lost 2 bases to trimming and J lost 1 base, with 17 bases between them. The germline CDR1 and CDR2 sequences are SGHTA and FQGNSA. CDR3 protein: CASSLWGRGGRNTEAFF. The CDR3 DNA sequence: TGTGCCAGCAGCTTATGGGGGAGGGGCGGCAGGAACACTGAAGCTTTCTTT.

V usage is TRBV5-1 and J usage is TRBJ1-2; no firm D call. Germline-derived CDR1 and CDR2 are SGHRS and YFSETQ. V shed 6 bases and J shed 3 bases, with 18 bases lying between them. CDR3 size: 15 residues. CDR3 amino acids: CASTRGPASDYGYTF. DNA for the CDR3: TGCGCCAGCACCCGAGGGCCCGCGTCGGACTATGGCTACACCTTC.

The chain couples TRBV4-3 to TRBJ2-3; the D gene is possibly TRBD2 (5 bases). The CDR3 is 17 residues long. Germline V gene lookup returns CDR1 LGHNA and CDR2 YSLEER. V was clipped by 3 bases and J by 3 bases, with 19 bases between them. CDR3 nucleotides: TGCGCCAGCAGCCAGTTCCCAAAGGAGGTTATGACAGATACGCAGTATTTT. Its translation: CASSQFPKEVMTDTQYF.

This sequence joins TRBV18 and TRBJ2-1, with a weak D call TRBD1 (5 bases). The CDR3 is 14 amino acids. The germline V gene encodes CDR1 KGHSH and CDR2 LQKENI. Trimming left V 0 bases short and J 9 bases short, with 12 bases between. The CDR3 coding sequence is TGTGCCAGCTCACCACCTTCGACAGTAGGTGAGCAGTTCTTC. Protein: CASSPPSTVGEQFF.

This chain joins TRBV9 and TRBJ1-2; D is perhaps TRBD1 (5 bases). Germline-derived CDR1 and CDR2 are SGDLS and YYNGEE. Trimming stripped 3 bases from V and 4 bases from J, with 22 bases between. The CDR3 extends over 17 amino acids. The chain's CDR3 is CASSEGPSSLILYGYTF. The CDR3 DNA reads TGTGCCAGCAGCGAGGGGCCCTCCTCCCTAATCCTCTATGGCTACACCTTC.

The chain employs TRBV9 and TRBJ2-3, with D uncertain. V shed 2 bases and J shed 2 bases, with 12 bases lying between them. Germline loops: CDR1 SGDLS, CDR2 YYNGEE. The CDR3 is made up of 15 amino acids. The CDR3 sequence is CASSVFDSFTDTQYF. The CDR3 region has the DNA TGTGCCAGCAGCGTCTTTGACTCTTTCACAGATACGCAGTATTTT.